This T cell receptor beta chain was retrieved from a study of tumor-infiltrating lymphocytes in primary liver carcinoma. As for the study in general: Read depth, roughly 3.5 to 7.5 million productive TCRbeta reads, did not differ significantly between tissues.

Synthesis of TCR beta cDNA was carried out from around 500 ng total RNA with a constant-region primer. Employing slightly modified ARM-PCR, three nested multiplex PCR rounds were run, and these gave rise to the TCR beta libraries. Investigators reported that the first two PCR rounds, at about 11 cycles each, used TRBV1-TRBV30 forward primers with a C-beta reverse primer. One entry per CDR3 protein results from TCRdb running MiXCR on the multiplex PCR reads. Of almost 200,000 distinct CDR3 sequences in the sample, about two thirds were seen once. Blood RNA came from unsorted whole blood; germline DNA was also extracted. From germline, CDR1 is SGHRS and CDR2 YFSETQ. The CDR3 has 15 residues. Comment on this clonotype: A read error may account for a junction end that differs from germline.

The source of this sequence is a woman aged 55-70 years with primary liver carcinoma and hepatitis B virus infection. The chain combines TRBV5-1 with TRBJ2-1; TRBD1 or TRBD2 may be the D gene (6 bases each). The sequenced material came from peripheral blood. The CDR3 loop is CASILGGHSYNEQFF. CDR3 coding DNA: TGCGCCAGCATCTTGGGGGGCCATTCCTACAATGAGCAGTTCTTC.